The clone carrying this T cell receptor beta chain was counted ten times or more. Trimming removed 4 bases at V and 0 bases at J, with 13 bases between. This CDR3 spans 15 amino acids. The germline V gene has CDR1 SGDLS and CDR2 YYNGEE. This sample was taken from a study of blood T cells in healthy people across ages. Using a J-beta primer mix together with a sample-barcoded 5' primer, a second PCR was run for roughly 7 to 11 cycles. In TCRdb, the 5' RACE reads were re-called with MiXCR into one record per CDR3 protein. In the table there are 800,000 to 950,000 distinct CDR3 sequences, 29% of which are singletons. The same specimen was also included in a second study, on T cells of mothers and their children. That work contributes: The authors added sample barcodes and 2-4 random nucleotides using the M1S primer of the second PCR.

The chain joins TRBV9 to TRBJ2-5; tentative D call: TRBD1 (6 bases). Specimen: blood. The sequence was obtained from a woman in her thirties or forties in good health. This chain's CDR3 is CASSFTGLYQETQYF. The CDR3 DNA reads as TGTGCCAGCAGCTTCACAGGGCTGTACCAAGAGACCCAGTACTTC.